The 21 T cell receptor beta chains below all came from one sample that was sequenced in a study of blood T cell repertoires in COVID-19. Clones were read by immunoSEQ multiplex PCR, and TCRdb kept only the in-frame ones, dropping some. The data contain about 55,000 clones, about 85% of them singletons. The sample taken for sequencing was peripheral blood. Source of these receptors: a human donor in a cohort sampled during active COVID-19.

The genes are TRBV5-1 and TRBJ1-5; the match to TRBD1 covers 7 bases. The CDR3 length is 14 residues. Germline CDR1 reads SGHRS; CDR2 reads YFSETQ. With V trimmed by 0 bases and J by 7 bases, 4 bases remained unmatched. Here the CDR3 DNA reads TGCGCCAGCAGCTTGGCCGAAGGGGGCCAGCCCCAGCATTTT. Amino acids: CASSLAEGGQPQHF.

The chain links TRBV7-2 to TRBJ2-6; TRBD2 might be the D (5 bases). The CDR3 contains 14 residues. The germline V gene has CDR1 SGHTA and CDR2 FQGNSA. V lost 7 bases, J lost 4 bases, and 11 bases lay in between. The CDR3 DNA sequence: TGTGCCAGCACGGCTACGGGAGGGGCCAACGTCCTGACTTTC. As protein: CASTATGGANVLTF. Using reference TRBV7-2 and TRBJ2-6 for the parts outside the CDR3, the full variable domain is GAGVSQSPSNKVTEKGKDVELRCDPISGHTALYWYRQSLGQGLEFLIYFQGNSAPDKSGLPSDRFSAERTGGSVSTLTIQRTQQEDSAVYLCASTATGGANVLTFGAGSRLTVL.

The V gene is TRBV9, the J gene TRBJ2-3; D perhaps matches TRBD2 (5 bases). The V gene's germline CDR1 is SGDLS and CDR2 YYNGEE. This CDR3 is built from 14 residues. The ends were cut back, 4 bases at V and 6 bases at J, with 15 bases in the middle. The CDR3 here is CASSPWDSVDTQYF. In DNA form, the CDR3 reads TGTGCCAGCAGCCCCTGGGATAGCGTCGATACGCAGTATTTT.

The genes are TRBV16 and TRBJ2-5; tentative D call: TRBD2 (6 bases). This CDR3 region has 16 residues. V was cut by 2 bases and J by 2 bases, with 15 bases left in between. Germline V gene data show CDR1 as KGHSY and CDR2 as FQNENV. Here the CDR3 DNA reads TGTGCCAGCAGCCAAGTCTGGGCAGGAGGGCAAGAGACCCAGTACTTC. As protein: CASSQVWAGGQETQYF.

A single count supports this clone. The V gene is TRBV7-8, the J gene TRBJ1-3, with TRBD1 matching over 9 bases. Germline CDR1 SGHVS, CDR2 FQNEAQ. The V and J ends lost 5 bases and 4 bases, in that order; junction bases with no gene match: 12. The CDR3 has 17 residues. CDR3 region: CASSEWGDRVVGNTIYF. The DNA for the CDR3 is TGTGCCAGCAGCGAGTGGGGGGACAGGGTCGTAGGAAACACCATATATTTT.

The rearrangement joins TRBV6-6 to TRBJ1-4; D uncertain. The V end lost 2 bases, the J end lost 8 bases, and 12 bases lay between the germline ends. CDR1 is MNHNY, CDR2 SVGAGI, per germline (reference sequence). The CDR3 consists of 14 residues. This chain's CDR3 is CASSYREAYEKLFF. CDR3 in DNA: TGTGCCAGCAGTTACCGGGAAGCATACGAAAAACTGTTTTTT.

The chain is built from TRBV18 and TRBJ2-7; 11 positions agree with TRBD2. The germline V gene has CDR1 KGHSH and CDR2 LQKENI. With 3 bases clipped from V and 4 bases from J, the junction kept 5 bases outside the gene matches. This CDR3 has 15 residues. CDR3 protein: CASSPSTSGDYEQYF. The DNA of the CDR3 is TGTGCCAGCTCACCTTCGACTAGCGGGGATTACGAGCAGTACTTC.

The V gene is TRBV7-2, the J gene TRBJ2-2, with D possibly TRBD2 on 5 matching bases. Looked up from germline, CDR1 is SGHTA and CDR2 is FQGNSA. V was shortened by 6 bases and J by 0 bases, with 11 bases between the two germline ends. The length of the CDR3 is 15 residues. CDR3 amino acids: CASSWRAANTGELFF. The DNA for the CDR3 is TGTGCCAGCAGTTGGCGGGCAGCGAACACCGGGGAGCTGTTTTTT.

The chain uses TRBV28 and TRBJ1-1; a possible D gene is TRBD1 (6 bases). Trimming stripped 6 bases from V and 1 base from J, with 12 bases between. CDR1 MDHEN and CDR2 SYDVKM come from the germline V gene. The CDR3 contains 14 residues. CDR3 loop: CASSLGQRNTEAFF. The CDR3 DNA reads TGTGCCAGCAGCTTAGGACAGCGGAACACTGAAGCTTTCTTT.

V gene TRBV30 combines with J gene TRBJ2-2; D not certain. The CDR3 is made up of 13 amino acids. Germline lookup yields CDR1 GTSNPN and CDR2 SVGIG (reference sequence). V shed 2 bases and J shed 4 bases, with 8 bases lying between them. DNA for the CDR3: TGTGCCTGGAGTTCCTCAGTCACCGGGGAGCTGTTTTTT. As protein: CAWSSSVTGELFF.

The V and J genes are TRBV5-5 and TRBJ2-5; no firm D call. Germline CDR1 reads SGHKS; CDR2 reads YYEKEE (reference sequence). Trimming pared 0 bases from V and 5 bases from J, leaving 11 bases between. The CDR3 contains 14 residues. The CDR3 reads CASSLGNVRETQYF. DNA for the CDR3: TGTGCCAGCAGCTTGGGTAACGTCCGGGAGACCCAGTACTTC. Full variable domain (missing parts from reference TRBV5-5 and TRBJ2-5): DAGVTQSPTHLIKTRGQQVTLRCSPISGHKSVSWYQQVLGQGPQFIFQYYEKEERGRGNFPDRFSARQFPNYSSELNVNALLLGDSALYLCASSLGNVRETQYFGPGTRLLVL.

The chain has TRBV6-5 and TRBJ2-1; 8 bases align to TRBD1. V dropped 6 bases and J dropped 8; count of bases not matched to a gene: 9. The CDR3 sequence is 14 residues long. From germline, CDR1 is MNHEY and CDR2 SVGAGI. The CDR3 here is CASREDRARDEQFF. DNA of the CDR3: TGTGCCAGCAGGGAGGACAGGGCAAGGGATGAGCAGTTCTTC.

This clone was counted a few times. V usage is TRBV28 and J usage is TRBJ2-7, with D possibly matching TRBD2 (6 bases). CDR3 size: 17 residues. The V and J ends lost 5 bases and 3 bases respectively, with 23 bases between them. CDR1 and CDR2 (germline): MDHEN, SYDVKM. The CDR3 loop reads CASSTLIGGAVHYEQYF. The CDR3 DNA follows: TGTGCCAGCAGTACCCTTATCGGAGGGGCCGTTCACTACGAGCAGTACTTC.

V usage is TRBV5-1 and J usage is TRBJ2-5, with D possibly matching TRBD2 (5 bases). The germline gives CDR1 SGHRS, CDR2 YFSETQ. V dropped 0 bases and J dropped 5 bases, with 17 bases sitting between them. The CDR3 has 16 amino acids. The CDR3 nucleotides read TGCGCCAGCAGCTTGGGATTGTCTAGCCTTCGCGAGACCCAGTACTTC. Amino acid sequence: CASSLGLSSLRETQYF.

The chain uses TRBV5-1 and TRBJ2-2; the D gene is possibly TRBD2 (5 bases). The germline V gene encodes CDR1 SGHRS and CDR2 YFSETQ. The V end lost 1 base, the J end lost 4 bases, and 11 bases lay between the germline ends. There are 15 residues in the CDR3. The CDR3 nucleotides read TGCGCCAGCAGCTTGAGCGGAGGCGGCACCGGGGAGCTGTTTTTT. Protein: CASSLSGGGTGELFF.

This rearrangement joins TRBV12-5 to TRBJ2-5; D may be TRBD2 (6 bases). The V end lost 3 bases, the J end lost 7 bases, and 12 bases lay between the germline ends. CDR3 length: 13 residues. CDR1 is LGHNT, CDR2 FRNRAP, per germline. The CDR3 reads CASGFDKGGTQYF. In DNA form, the CDR3 reads TGTGCTAGTGGTTTCGACAAGGGAGGGACCCAGTACTTC.

The genes are TRBV5-1 and TRBJ2-5; D might be TRBD1 (6 bases). Germline lookup yields CDR1 SGHRS and CDR2 YFSETQ. V lost 1 base and J 2 bases, leaving 12 bases between the germline ends. This CDR3 is built from 15 residues. The CDR3 loop is CASSLTNGQQETQYF. The DNA for the CDR3 is TGCGCCAGCAGCTTGACAAACGGACAGCAAGAGACCCAGTACTTC. The entire variable domain, with the rest obtained from reference TRBV5-1 and TRBJ2-5, is as follows: KAGVTQTPRYLIKTRGQQVTLSCSPISGHRSVSWYQQTPGQGLQFLFEYFSETQRNKGNFPGRFSGRQFSNSRSEMNVSTLELGDSALYLCASSLTNGQQETQYFGPGTRLLVL.

The chain has TRBV7-3 and TRBJ2-2; D possibly corresponds to TRBD1 (5 bases). From germline, CDR1 is SGHTA and CDR2 FQGTGA. The CDR3 is made up of 15 amino acids. Trimming stripped 5 bases from V and 0 bases from J, with 10 bases between. CDR3 sequence: CASSPKTANTGELFF. The DNA for the CDR3 is TGTGCCAGCAGCCCTAAGACAGCGAACACCGGGGAGCTGTTTTTT.

The CDR3 is CASSIGQGIPQPQHF. Here the CDR3 DNA reads TGTGCCAGTAGTATCGGACAGGGAATTCCTCAGCCCCAGCATTTT. The V gene is TRBV19, the J gene TRBJ1-5, with 8 bases aligning to TRBD1. CDR1 and CDR2 from the germline V gene are LNHDA and SQIVND (reference sequence). V shed 3 bases, J shed 6 bases, and the junction held 7 bases outside the gene matches. The CDR3 consists of 15 residues.

The gene calls are TRBV5-1 and TRBJ2-5; TRBD2 might be the D (6 bases). V gave up 0 bases and J gave up 3 bases, with 12 bases separating them. The V gene's germline CDR1 is SGHRS and CDR2 YFSETQ. The CDR3 loop spans 15 amino acids. DNA for the CDR3: TGCGCCAGCAGCTTGGAAGGCGGCGGGAAAGAGACCCAGTACTTC. It translates to CASSLEGGGKETQYF.

The table lists this clone with a few counts. The J gene is TRBJ2-2, the V gene TRBV25-1, with D perhaps TRBD1 (6 bases). Per the germline V gene, CDR1 is MGHDK and CDR2 is SYGVNS. V lost 4 bases to trimming and J lost 3 bases, with 6 bases between them. The CDR3 extends over 13 amino acids. CDR3: CASSGQDTGELFF. The CDR3 DNA reads as TGTGCCAGCAGTGGACAGGACACCGGGGAGCTGTTTTTT.